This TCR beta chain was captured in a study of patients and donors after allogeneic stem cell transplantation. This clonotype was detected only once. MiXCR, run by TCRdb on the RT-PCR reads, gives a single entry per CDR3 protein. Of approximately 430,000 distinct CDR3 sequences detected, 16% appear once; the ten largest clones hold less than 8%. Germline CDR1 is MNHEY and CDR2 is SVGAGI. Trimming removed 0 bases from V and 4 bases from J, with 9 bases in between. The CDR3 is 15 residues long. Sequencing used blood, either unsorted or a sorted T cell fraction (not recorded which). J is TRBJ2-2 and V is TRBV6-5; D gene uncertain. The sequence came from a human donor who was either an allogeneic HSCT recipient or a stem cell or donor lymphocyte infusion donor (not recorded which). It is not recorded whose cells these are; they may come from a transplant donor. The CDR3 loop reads CASSYSRSGTGELFF. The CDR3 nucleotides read TGTGCCAGCAGTTACTCGAGGTCGGGCACCGGGGAGCTGTTTTTT.